This T cell receptor beta chain was recorded in a study of blood T cells in healthy people across ages. The CDR3 contains 14 residues. V was cut by 5 bases and J by 1 base, with 11 bases left in between. Per the germline V gene, CDR1 is SNHLY and CDR2 is FYNNEI. The second PCR ran 7 to 11 cycles with a sample-barcoded 5' primer and J-beta primers. TCRdb re-called the 5' RACE reads with MiXCR, one entry per CDR3 protein. The top ten clones hold 2.5% to 3.5% of a sample with 700,000 to 900,000 distinct CDR3 sequences, roughly 24% of them seen once. A few counts support this clonotype. These data were also reused for a study on T cells of mothers and their children. That study adds: Compared with unrelated pairs, related mother-child pairs had slightly higher, non-significant overlap.

This sequence joins TRBV2 and TRBJ1-1, with D hard to call. The sequenced sample was blood. This TCR was recovered from a boy aged 10-17 years in good health. CDR3 loop: CASSKGGPNTEAFF. For the CDR3, the DNA is TGTGCCAGCAGTAAAGGAGGCCCGAACACTGAAGCTTTCTTT. The full variable domain, its missing parts supplied by reference TRBV2 and TRBJ1-1, is EPEVTQTPSHQVTQMGQEVILRCVPISNHLYFYWYRQILGQKVEFLVSFYNNEISEKSEIFDDQFSVERPDGSNFTLKIRSTKLEDSAMYFCASSKGGPNTEAFFGQGTRLTVV.